In this sample, the clone carrying this T cell receptor delta chain turned up a few times. The sample belongs to a study of gamma-delta chains in newborns, infants, children. At the level of the study: Polyclonal expansion of innate γδ T cells after birth follows microbial exposure.

This CDR3 has 21 residues. J gave up 0 bases and V 0 bases, and 7 bases lay outside the gene matches. In germline, CDR1 is GEAIGNYY, CDR2 EKD. TCRdb reanalysed the reads via CATT. Of 9,500 to 13,000 delta-chain clones detected, about 8.6% appear once; the ten largest clones hold more than 3.5%. The sequence was obtained from a child who was a newborn, infant or young child, either healthy, febrile or measles-vaccinated (not recorded which). Material: blood. The V call is TRDV2, the J call TRDJ3, with 13 bases fitting TRDD3. Here the CDR3 reads CACDTPSLGDTRSWDTRQMFF. The CDR3 DNA reads as TGTGCCTGTGACACCCCCTCACTGGGGGATACGCGCTCCTGGGACACCCGACAGATGTTTTTC.